This TCR beta chain appears in the sequencing data of a study of T-cell memory formation after mild COVID-19. Study as a whole: Largely, TCR clusters stayed within a single donor.

This clonotype has at least ten counts. One entry per CDR3 protein, called by TCRdb with MiXCR from the 5' RACE reads. The sample contains around 340,000 distinct CDR3 sequences, roughly an eighth of which appear only once. The CDR3 has 16 amino acids. Germline CDR1 reads MNHEY; CDR2 reads SVGAGI. V lost 4 bases and J lost 0, with 10 bases in between. This rearrangement joins TRBV6-5 to TRBJ2-6, with D possibly TRBD1 on 6 matching bases. Sequencing was performed on PBMCs or a T cell subset sorted from them (not recorded which). The sequence was collected from a man younger than 35 who had mild COVID-19 (a few samples of this study predate the infection). Cell type and time point are not known. CDR3 in DNA: TGTGCCAGCAGTTCCACAGGGAGCTCTGGGGCCAACGTCCTGACTTTC. Residues: CASSSTGSSGANVLTF.